A single sample is the source of the 32 T cell receptor beta chains below, sequenced in a study of CD8 T cells in Susac syndrome. The authors reverse transcribed roughly 0.5 to 1 ug RNA with random hexamers. TCRdb passed the immunoSEQ multiplex PCR reads through MiXCR, listing each CDR3 protein once. The table lists 130,000 or so distinct CDR3 sequences, 85% to 95% of them singletons, with around 0.27% in the top ten. The sample consisted of CD8+ T cells from PBMCs. Source of these receptors: a human donor with Susac syndrome.

The chain links TRBV4-1 to TRBJ2-3; TRBD2 aligns across 12 bases. Germline CDR1 reads MGHRA; CDR2 reads YSYEKL. The V and J ends lost 4 bases and 1 base, in that order; junction bases with no gene match: 3. The CDR3 is made up of 16 amino acids. The CDR3 sequence is CASSLRLAGGTDTQYF. CDR3 nucleotide sequence: TGCGCCAGCAGCCTCCGACTAGCGGGGGGCACAGATACGCAGTATTTT.

The chain couples TRBV12-3 or TRBV12-4 to TRBJ2-1, with unresolved D. Trimming removed 3 bases at V and 2 bases at J, with 5 bases between. The CDR3 is made up of 13 amino acids. CDR3 in amino acids: CASSLGTYNEQFF. CDR3 nucleotides: TGTGCCAGCAGTTTGGGCACCTACAATGAGCAGTTCTTC.

CDR3 nucleotide sequence: TGTGCCAGCAGCCGGGGACAGGGCTCTCAGCCCCAGCATTTT. It codes for CASSRGQGSQPQHF. V and J are TRBV12-3 or TRBV12-4 and TRBJ1-5; 9 nucleotides agree with TRBD1. The CDR3 is 14 amino acids. The V and J ends lost 6 bases and 6 bases, in that order; junction bases with no gene match: 6.

This clonotype has just one count. The J gene is TRBJ1-1, the V gene TRBV29-1, with D perhaps matching TRBD1 (5 bases). In germline, CDR1 is SQVTM, CDR2 ANQGSEA. This CDR3 has 12 amino acids. The CDR3 sequence is CSASSGGTEAFF. The DNA for the CDR3 is TGCAGTGCGAGTTCTGGGGGCACTGAAGCTTTCTTT.

The rearrangement joins TRBV20-1 to TRBJ2-1, with 10 bases identical to TRBD1. V shed 6 bases and J 5 bases; nucleotides not matched to a gene: 7. This CDR3 has 14 amino acids. Germline CDR1 reads DFQATT; CDR2 reads SNEGSKA (reference sequence). In nucleotides, the CDR3 is TGCAGTGCCAGGTCCGGGACAGGGGACAATGAGCAGTTCTTC. It translates to CSARSGTGDNEQFF.

This sequence joins TRBV11-2 and TRBJ2-2; D might be TRBD2 (7 bases). The CDR3 has 16 residues. The V gene lost 3 bases and the J gene lost 4 bases, with 15 bases spanning the gap. Germline-derived CDR1 and CDR2 are SGHAT and FQNNGV. CDR3 region: CASSFGDGGRTGELFF. The CDR3 coding sequence is TGTGCCAGCAGCTTCGGCGACGGGGGGCGCACCGGGGAGCTGTTTTTT.

This sequence joins TRBV15 and TRBJ2-5; 9 nucleotides match TRBD2. From germline, CDR1 is LNHNV and CDR2 YYDKDF (reference sequence). V trimming: 2 bases; J trimming: 4 bases; junction bases outside the gene matches: 14. CDR3 length: 18 amino acids. The CDR3 loop is CATSRPGGERGERETQYF. The DNA of the CDR3 is TGTGCCACCAGCAGACCCGGGGGCGAGCGGGGGGAACGAGAGACCCAGTACTTC.

The chain uses TRBV19 and TRBJ2-4; TRBD1 is a possible D gene (8 bases). Trimming cost V 4 bases and J 8 bases, with 12 bases left between them. This CDR3 region has 13 residues. Germline V gene lookup returns CDR1 LNHDA and CDR2 SQIVND (reference sequence). CDR3 sequence: CASSNTGGDIQYF. The CDR3 coding sequence is TGTGCCAGTAGTAACACAGGGGGGGACATTCAGTACTTC.

V gene TRBV20-1 combines with J gene TRBJ1-5, with TRBD1 identical over 8 bases. The CDR3 extends over 11 amino acids. CDR1 and CDR2 from the germline V gene are DFQATT and SNEGSKA (reference sequence). J gave up 9 bases and V 6 bases, and 4 bases lay outside the gene matches. This CDR3 reads CSARGPGPQHF. The DNA for the CDR3 is TGCAGTGCCAGGGGGCCCGGGCCCCAGCATTTT.

The chain's CDR3 is CASSPLPQGSEQFF. In DNA form, the CDR3 reads TGTGCCAGCAGCCCCTTACCCCAGGGAAGTGAGCAGTTCTTC. The rearrangement joins TRBV7-9 to TRBJ2-1; maybe TRBD1 (5 bases). Trimming pared 5 bases from V and 9 bases from J, leaving 17 bases between. Germline V gene data show CDR1 as SEHNR and CDR2 as FQNEAQ (reference sequence). The CDR3 length is 14 residues. Full variable domain (missing parts from reference TRBV7-9 and TRBJ2-1): DTGVSQNPRHKITKRGQNVTFRCDPISEHNRLYWYRQTLGQGPEFLTYFQNEAQLEKSRLLSDRFSAERPKGSFSTLEIQRTEQGDSAMYLCASSPLPQGSEQFFGPGTRLTVL.

The chain uses TRBV11-2 and TRBJ2-7; no firm D call. Germline loops: CDR1 SGHAT, CDR2 FQNNGV. Trimming pared 5 bases from V and 0 bases from J, leaving 14 bases between. This CDR3 has 15 amino acids. Here the CDR3 DNA reads TGTGCCAGCAGCGCCTTCTTGATGAGCTCCTACGAGCAGTACTTC. Translated: CASSAFLMSSYEQYF. Drawing the rest from reference TRBV11-2 and TRBJ2-7, the complete variable domain is EAGVAQSPRYKIIEKRQSVAFWCNPISGHATLYWYQQILGQGPKLLIQFQNNGVVDDSQLPKDRFSAERLKGVDSTLKIQPAKLEDSAVYLCASSAFLMSSYEQYFGPGTRLTVT.

The chain carries TRBV7-6 and TRBJ1-4, with D uncertain. The CDR3 has 17 amino acids. Trimming stripped 0 bases from V and 5 bases from J, with 16 bases between. Germline CDR1 is SGHVS and CDR2 is FNYEAQ. In DNA, the CDR3 is TGTGCCAGCAGCTTAGCGCCGTTACCAGGACCAAATGAAAAACTGTTTTTT. Protein sequence: CASSLAPLPGPNEKLFF.

The V call is TRBV13, the J call TRBJ2-7, with 8 positions matching TRBD1. The germline CDR1 and CDR2 sequences are PRHDT and FYEKMQ (reference sequence). The CDR3 length is 16 residues. V was pared by 4 bases and J by 3 bases, with 11 bases of the junction left unmatched. The CDR3: CASSSRGQGLVYEQYF. CDR3 DNA: TGTGCCAGCAGCTCCCGTGGACAGGGCCTAGTCTACGAGCAGTACTTC. Full variable domain (remainder filled in from reference TRBV13 and TRBJ2-7): AAGVIQSPRHLIKEKRETATLKCYPIPRHDTVYWYQQGPGQDPQFLISFYEKMQSDKGSIPDRFSAQQFSDYHSELNMSSLELGDSALYFCASSSRGQGLVYEQYFGPGTRLTVT.

DNA of the CDR3: TGCGCCAGCAGCCAAGAGGACAGAACAGAAGAGACCCAGTACTTC. As protein: CASSQEDRTEETQYF. The V and J genes are TRBV4-3 and TRBJ2-5; D may be TRBD1 (6 bases). The CDR3 covers 15 residues. V was shortened by 0 bases and J by 3 bases, with 11 bases between the two germline ends. Germline loops: CDR1 LGHNA, CDR2 YSLEER.

The chain combines TRBV9 with TRBJ2-7; D gene uncertain. Germline lookup yields CDR1 SGDLS and CDR2 YYNGEE. The CDR3 has 14 residues. V dropped 4 bases and J dropped 1 base, with 12 bases sitting between them. Here the CDR3 reads CASSLDGRSYEQYF. CDR3 nucleotide sequence: TGTGCCAGCAGCCTGGACGGTAGGTCCTACGAGCAGTACTTC. Combining the CDR3 with reference TRBV9 and TRBJ2-7 gives the whole variable domain DSGVTQTPKHLITATGQRVTLRCSPRSGDLSVYWYQQSLDQGLQFLIQYYNGEERAKGNILERFSAQQFPDLHSELNLSSLELGDSALYFCASSLDGRSYEQYFGPGTRLTVT.

The chain recombines TRBV7-9 with TRBJ2-1; no clear D gene. Trimming removed 8 bases from V and 0 bases from J, with 17 bases in between. Germline V lookup: CDR1 SEHNR, CDR2 FQNEAQ (reference sequence). The CDR3 contains 16 residues. The CDR3 DNA sequence: TGTGCCAGCCAAACGACACTGACCAGCTCCTACAATGAGCAGTTCTTC. It translates to CASQTTLTSSYNEQFF. Full variable domain (missing parts from reference TRBV7-9 and TRBJ2-1): DTGVSQNPRHKITKRGQNVTFRCDPISEHNRLYWYRQTLGQGPEFLTYFQNEAQLEKSRLLSDRFSAERPKGSFSTLEIQRTEQGDSAMYLCASQTTLTSSYNEQFFGPGTRLTVL.

This chain connects TRBV12-3 or TRBV12-4 to TRBJ2-3, with D maybe TRBD1 (6 bases). The CDR3 spans 15 residues. V lost 1 base to trimming and J lost 0 bases, with 8 bases between them. This chain's CDR3 is CASSLDRVSTDTQYF. In nucleotides, the CDR3 is TGTGCCAGCAGTTTAGACAGGGTTAGCACAGATACGCAGTATTTT.

This chain links TRBV12-3 or TRBV12-4 with TRBJ2-3; D gene unclear. CDR3 size: 12 residues. V gave up 6 bases and J gave up 6 bases, with 10 bases separating them. For the CDR3, the DNA is TGTGCCAGCAGCTGGCTAGGGGATACGCAGTATTTT. Residues: CASSWLGDTQYF.

The rearrangement links TRBV29-1 to TRBJ2-1, with D possibly TRBD1 on 7 matching bases. The germline V gene has CDR1 SQVTM and CDR2 ANQGSEA. V gave up 7 bases and J gave up 7 bases, with 17 bases separating them. This CDR3 contains 13 residues. The CDR3: CSGQGGLFNEQFF. In DNA, the CDR3 is TGCAGCGGCCAGGGGGGCCTCTTTAATGAGCAGTTCTTC.

V and J are TRBV5-1 and TRBJ2-1, with D possibly TRBD2 on 6 matching bases. Germline-derived CDR1 and CDR2 are SGHRS and YFSETQ. The CDR3 spans 16 residues. Trimming removed 0 bases from V and 0 bases from J, with 10 bases in between. CDR3 in DNA: TGCGCCAGCAGCTTGGCCTTCGGGGGCTCCTACAATGAGCAGTTCTTC. Protein product: CASSLAFGGSYNEQFF.

The gene calls are TRBV27 and TRBJ2-5, with unresolved D. The assigned J gene may be wrong: the sequence end matches TRBJ2-7 better. Germline CDR1 MNHEY, CDR2 SMNVEV (reference sequence). The CDR3 totals 11 residues. CDR3 DNA: TGTGCCAGCAGTTCTCAGCACGAGCAGTACTTC. This encodes CASSSQHEQYF.

The V call is TRBV12-3 or TRBV12-4, the J call TRBJ2-3; 10 nucleotides align to TRBD2. Unmatched junction bases numbered 10, after V lost 5 bases and J lost 5 bases. The CDR3 sequence is 16 residues long. CDR3 sequence reads: CASSLVAGGLLDTQYF. The CDR3, as DNA: TGTGCCAGCAGTCTGGTAGCGGGGGGATTGTTAGATACGCAGTATTTT.

The rearrangement uses TRBV4-3 and TRBJ2-1; 8 bases are shared with TRBD1. The CDR3 consists of 17 residues. Germline lookup yields CDR1 LGHNA and CDR2 YSLEER. Trimming took 0 bases from V and 9 from J; bases not matched to a gene: 13. CDR3 sequence: CASSQESSGDRGGEQFF. DNA for the CDR3: TGCGCCAGCAGCCAAGAAAGTAGTGGCGACAGGGGCGGTGAGCAGTTCTTC.

This clonotype was seen only a few times. The rearrangement links TRBV7-9 to TRBJ2-7, with D possibly TRBD2 on 5 matching bases. Germline CDR1 SEHNR, CDR2 FQNEAQ (reference sequence). The CDR3 runs to 12 residues. Trimming shortened V by 1 base and J by 6 bases, and 7 bases separated the two germline ends. The CDR3 coding sequence is TGTGCCAGCAGCTTAGTTGCGGGCGAGCAGTACTTC. It is translated as CASSLVAGEQYF.

This rearrangement joins TRBV4-3 to TRBJ2-7; maybe TRBD1 (7 bases). The CDR3 consists of 15 residues. V was clipped by 6 bases and J by 5 bases, with 20 bases between them. The germline V gene encodes CDR1 LGHNA and CDR2 YSLEER. CDR3 sequence (DNA): TGCGCCAGCAGGCAAACTGCGGACAGGAGGGACGAGCAGTACTTC. Amino acids: CASRQTADRRDEQYF.

V is TRBV3-1 and J is TRBJ1-4, with TRBD1 as a possible D gene (5 bases). This CDR3 region has 14 residues. CDR1 is LGHDT and CDR2 is YNNKEL in the germline V gene (reference sequence). Trimming took 4 bases from V and 8 from J, leaving 14 bases between them. In nucleotides, the CDR3 is TGTGCCAGCAGCCCCGGGGGGGACGGGGAAAAACTGTTTTTT. Protein sequence: CASSPGGDGEKLFF.

This chain links TRBV9 with TRBJ2-7, with D unclear. Germline-derived CDR1 and CDR2 are SGDLS and YYNGEE. CDR3 length: 13 residues. Trimming shortened V by 4 bases and J by 4 bases, and 12 bases separated the two germline ends. The CDR3 spells CASSPAGRYEQYF. The DNA for the CDR3 is TGTGCCAGCAGCCCTGCAGGTCGATACGAGCAGTACTTC.

This sequence joins TRBV20-1 and TRBJ2-7; the D is unclear. The CDR3 length is 12 residues. Trimming left V 3 bases short and J 5 bases short, with 11 bases between. Germline V lookup: CDR1 DFQATT, CDR2 SNEGSKA (reference sequence). CDR3 DNA sequence: TGCAGTGCTAGCTTGTCCGCTAACGAGCAGTACTTC. Protein sequence: CSASLSANEQYF.

The CDR3 sequence is CSARDRPGGSYEQYF. CDR3 bases: TGCAGTGCTAGAGATAGGCCCGGGGGTTCCTACGAGCAGTACTTC. V is TRBV20-1 and J is TRBJ2-7; maybe TRBD2 (6 bases). CDR1 is DFQATT, CDR2 SNEGSKA, per germline (reference sequence). The CDR3 consists of 15 residues. Trimming pared 0 bases from V and 1 base from J, leaving 13 bases between.

The chain links TRBV20-1 to TRBJ2-7; TRBD2 aligns across 9 bases. The germline CDR1 and CDR2 sequences are DFQATT and SNEGSKA (reference sequence). Losses at the gene ends were 0 bases for V and 2 bases for J; bases not matched to a gene: 5. The CDR3 has 15 residues. CDR3 residues: CSARDLAGATYEQYF. The CDR3 nucleotides read TGCAGTGCTAGAGATTTAGCGGGGGCAACCTACGAGCAGTACTTC.

This chain joins TRBV29-1 and TRBJ1-2, with D possibly being TRBD1 (6 bases). Between the trimmed V and J ends, which lost 5 bases and 3 bases, there was a span of 19 bases. This CDR3 contains 15 residues. Germline CDR1 SQVTM, CDR2 ANQGSEA. The CDR3 region is CSVLSGAKIDYGYTF. CDR3 bases: TGCAGCGTTCTTTCAGGGGCAAAAATCGACTATGGCTACACCTTC.

The chain employs TRBV9 and TRBJ2-7, with TRBD2 identical over 10 bases. CDR3 length: 15 residues. Germline V CDR1 and CDR2: SGDLS, YYNGEE. After removal of 0 bases from V and 5 bases from J, the junction contained 5 bases not matched to a gene. The CDR3: CASSVGLAGENEQYF. In DNA, the CDR3 is TGTGCCAGCAGCGTAGGTCTAGCGGGGGAGAACGAGCAGTACTTC.